The sequence of this T cell receptor (beta chain) was determined in a study of Graves' ophthalmopathy and Graves' hyperthyroidism. Researchers took RNA transcripts and amplified TCR beta CDR3 regions from them. First-round RT-PCR relied on HTBI primers, and a second-round multiplex PCR came next. One entry per CDR3 protein, called by TCRdb with MiXCR from the multiplex PCR reads. Of 650,000 to 900,000 distinct CDR3 sequences listed, approximately 40% are singletons. Deletions cut 1 base from V and 0 bases from J, with 11 bases between. The CDR3 runs to 15 residues. Per the germline V gene, CDR1 is SGHRS and CDR2 is YFSETQ. There are a few counts of this clonotype.

The J gene is TRBJ2-7, the V gene TRBV5-1; D gene ambiguous. The origin of this receptor is an adult man with Graves' ophthalmopathy. The specimen sequenced was peripheral blood. This chain's CDR3 is CASSLSAGGSYEQYF. CDR3 DNA: TGCGCCAGCAGCTTGTCAGCAGGTGGCTCCTACGAGCAGTACTTC.